This TCR beta chain was captured in a study of blood T cell repertoires in COVID-19 (dated by TCRdb to 2019 to 2021). As for the study more broadly: Samples from collaborators originated in the United States, Italy and Spain and spanned both the acute and convalescent phases of COVID-19. The material from the prospective study consisted of cDNA or gDNA derived from T cells, B-cell-depleted T cells, or PBMCs. The dataset comprised deeply sampled blood TCRbeta repertoires from subjects exposed to, actively infected with, or recovered from COVID-19. The repertoires were released in a freely available public database meant as a resource for research on the immune response to SARS-CoV-2. Samples were obtained from the ongoing ImmuneRACE study (first 160 participants) and from 1,254 subjects provided by 6 global collaborators. A de-identified subject ID, COVID-19 status, age in years and sex were almost always included in the sample metadata. Where available, HLA class I and class II types were obtained from metadata supplied by the sample provider rather than from assay-based typing. General findings and caveats noted by the study authors: The quantity of clinical and demographic metadata differed by source and by participant and was supplied without curation.

The collaborating institutions used their own protocols to collect whole blood in K2EDTA tubes. Collaborator samples were shipped for TCRbeta analysis as frozen whole blood, isolated PBMCs, or DNA extracted from either sample type. TCRbeta CDR3 regions were amplified from genomic DNA by means of the immunoSEQ Assay, a bias-controlled multiplex PCR. The study's own analysis went as follows. The number of nucleated cells in each sample was estimated by amplification of reference gene primers within the assay. To quantify the absolute abundance of each unique TCRbeta CDR3 rearrangement, sequence reads were collapsed and filtered. For each sample, productive Simpson clonality was calculated as the square root of Simpson's diversity index across productive rearrangements. As stored in TCRdb, this immuneACCESS dataset retains in-frame rearrangements with V and J assigned. A fraction of the clones does not appear; measured against another copy, unresolved V genes explain less than half of the discrepancy, and the remainder lacks a known reason. The DNA was the basis for D and trimming; V, J and clone size are from that table. The sample profile shows approximately 220,000 clones; roughly four fifths of them were found once. Clones ranked in the top ten supply roughly 4.7% of the sample.

The CDR3 runs 16 amino acids, cysteine and phenylalanine included. Only the CDR3 portion is preserved as DNA: 48 bases, with reading frame beginning at the first base. As encoded in the germline V gene, CDR1 is SGHRS while CDR2 is YFSETQ. V loses 4 bases of germline sequence and J loses 5 bases, and the interval between the two ends is 21 bases. This clone has just one count. The antigen it binds to is not known. Within one base of it there is no much larger clone, and no base qualities were kept. The sequencing sample was made of peripheral blood. The rearrangement combines TRBV5-1 with TRBJ1-1; the D gene assignment is ambiguous. This TCR derives from a woman aged 65 to 85 with acute or convalescent COVID-19. The sequenced DNA is TGCGCCAGCAGCATATCTAGACTCACTCAAGTGACTGAAGCTTTCTTT. Its protein is CASSISRLTQVTEAFF.